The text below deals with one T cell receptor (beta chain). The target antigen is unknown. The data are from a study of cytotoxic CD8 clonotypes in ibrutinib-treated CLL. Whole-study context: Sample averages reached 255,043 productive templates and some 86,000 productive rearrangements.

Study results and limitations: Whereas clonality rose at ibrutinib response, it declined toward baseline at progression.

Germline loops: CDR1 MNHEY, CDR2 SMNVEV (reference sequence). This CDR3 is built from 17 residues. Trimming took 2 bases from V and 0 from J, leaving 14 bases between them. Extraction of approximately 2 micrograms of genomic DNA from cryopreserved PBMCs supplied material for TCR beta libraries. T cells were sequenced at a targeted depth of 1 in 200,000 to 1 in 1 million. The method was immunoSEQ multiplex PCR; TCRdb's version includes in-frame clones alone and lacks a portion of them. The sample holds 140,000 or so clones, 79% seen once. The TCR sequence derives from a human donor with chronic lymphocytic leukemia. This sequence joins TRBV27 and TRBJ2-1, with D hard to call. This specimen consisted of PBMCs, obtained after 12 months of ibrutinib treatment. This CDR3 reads CASSLRAVGSSYNEQFF. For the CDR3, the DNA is TGTGCCAGCAGTTTAAGGGCCGTCGGTAGCTCCTACAATGAGCAGTTCTTC.